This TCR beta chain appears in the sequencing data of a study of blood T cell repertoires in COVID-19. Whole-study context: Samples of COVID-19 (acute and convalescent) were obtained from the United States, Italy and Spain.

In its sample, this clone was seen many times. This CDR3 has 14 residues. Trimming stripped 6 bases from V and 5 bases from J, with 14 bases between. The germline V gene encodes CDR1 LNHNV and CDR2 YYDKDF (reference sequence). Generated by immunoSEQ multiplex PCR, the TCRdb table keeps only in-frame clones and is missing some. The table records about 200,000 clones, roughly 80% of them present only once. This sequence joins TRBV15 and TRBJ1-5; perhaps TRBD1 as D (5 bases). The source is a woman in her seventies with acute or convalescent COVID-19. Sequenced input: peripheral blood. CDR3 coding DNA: TGTGCCACCAGTGGGGGGGGGAAAGATCAGCCCCAGCATTTT. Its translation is CATSGGGKDQPQHF.